These T cell receptor beta chains were read from a single sample in a study of CD8+ T cells in alopecia areata. Assay: immunoSEQ multiplex PCR; the TCRdb copy retains only in-frame clones and omits some. The sample has about 150,000 clones, around 58% seen once; the top ten hold 5% to 7%. The specimen was CD4+ T cells sorted from blood, collected at week 0. The receptor set was obtained from a human donor with alopecia areata. The CDR3 runs from the conserved cysteine through the conserved F or W. The D gene is left open where the match is weak. Some rows have no size entry. The others give once, few or many, or a class for an expanded clone.

>TRBJ2-7|TRBV29-1|TRBD1|few
TGCAGCGGTAACCCGGGACAGGAATACGAGCAGTACTTC
CSGNPGQEYEQYF
>TRBJ1-1|TRBV10-3|NA|few
TGTGCCATCAGTCAAGGGACACCGAACACTGAAGCTTTCTTT
CAISQGTPNTEAFF
>TRBJ2-4|TRBV27|NA|NA
TGTGCCAGCAGTGCCCCAGGAGATCTAGCCAAAAACATTCAGTACTTC
CASSAPGDLAKNIQYF
>TRBJ1-2|TRBV7-2|NA|NA
TGTGCCAGCAGCCAAACGTCCCCGGGACGGAACTATGGCTACACCTTC
CASSQTSPGRNYGYTF
>TRBJ2-5|TRBV5-1|TRBD2|NA
TGCGCCAGCAGCTTAAGGACTAGCGGAGGGGAGACCCAGTACTTC
CASSLRTSGGETQYF
>TRBJ2-1|TRBV30|NA|NA
TGTGCCTGGAGGACCCCTTTCAGCGGACGGGGATTACACAATGAGCAGTTCTTC
CAWRTPFSGRGLHNEQFF
>TRBJ2-3|TRBV10-3|TRBD2|NA
TGTGCCATCAGTGAGTCCCCTCCATCACTAGCGGGGGGTCGCACAGATACGCAGTATTTT
CAISESPPSLAGGRTDTQYF
>TRBJ1-5|TRBV18|NA|NA
TGTGCCAGCTCACCCGCAGCTAGCAATCAGCCCCAGCATTTT
CASSPAASNQPQHF
>TRBJ1-1|TRBV7-3|NA|NA
TGTGCCAGCACCCTACGTGGGGGTGACACTGAAGCTTTCTTT
CASTLRGGDTEAFF
>TRBJ1-2|TRBV7-2|NA|NA
TGTGCCAGCGACTCTTTTGAAGGCGCTAAGGGCTACACCTTC
CASDSFEGAKGYTF
>TRBJ2-5|TRBV7-9|TRBD1|NA
TGTGCCAGCAGCTTAGGGACAGGGGGCGCAGGGACCCAGTACTTC
CASSLGTGGAGTQYF
>TRBJ2-3|TRBV2|TRBD2|NA
TGTGCCAGCAGTACCACCGGGACTAGCGAGCAGTATTTT
CASSTTGTSEQYF
>TRBJ2-7|TRBV21-1|NA|NA
TGTGCCAGCAGCAAAGCGCTGAGGACAGGGACCTACGAGCAGTACTTC
CASSKALRTGTYEQYF
>TRBJ2-7|TRBV5-1|NA|few
TGCGCCAGCAGCTTAGGGGGGCAAGGGAACGAGCAGTACTTC
CASSLGGQGNEQYF
>TRBJ2-5|TRBV19|NA|few
TGTGCCAGTAGTACTGCTAGCGCGGGTGAGACCCAGTACTTC
CASSTASAGETQYF
>TRBJ2-3|TRBV30|TRBD1|NA
TGTGCCTGGGGGGGACAGGGAGAGAGCACAGATACGCAGTATTTT
CAWGGQGESTDTQYF
>TRBJ1-5|TRBV7-2|NA|NA
TGTGCCAGCAGCTTATCGGGGTTGGTCGATCAGCCCCAGCATTTT
CASSLSGLVDQPQHF
>TRBJ1-5|TRBV2|NA|NA
TGTGCCAGCAGTGAAGCGCTTCAGGGGAACCAGCCCCAGCATTTT
CASSEALQGNQPQHF
>TRBJ2-5|TRBV7-2|NA|NA
TGTGCCAGCAGCCCCCAGGGGTGGAGGGGGGCAGAGACCCAGTACTTC
CASSPQGWRGAETQYF
>TRBJ1-5|TRBV4-2|NA|NA
TGTGCCAGCAGCCAAGAACCAGGCTATGGACCCCAGCATTTT
CASSQEPGYGPQHF
>TRBJ1-1|TRBV30|NA|few
TGTGCCTGGAGTCCGGCTCCGGGAGGCGAAGCTTTCTTT
CAWSPAPGGEAFF
>TRBJ1-4|TRBV30|NA|few
TGTGCCTGGAGCCGGGGGAGTTCGAATGAAAAACTGTTTTTT
CAWSRGSSNEKLFF
>TRBJ1-5|TRBV4-3|NA|NA
TGCGCCAGCAGCCAAGATCGTTTTGCGAGGGGTAGGCCCCAGCATTTT
CASSQDRFARGRPQHF
>TRBJ2-7|TRBV19|TRBD1|once
TGTGCCAGCACCCCGGGGAAGGGACAGGGGGCTCCGGGCGAGCAGTACTTC
CASTPGKGQGAPGEQYF
>TRBJ2-1|TRBV6-5|NA|NA
TGTGCCAGCAGTTATCGCGACAGGAGCTCCTACAATGAGCAGTTCTTC
CASSYRDRSSYNEQFF
>TRBJ2-3|TRBV4-1|NA|NA
TGCGCCAGCAGCCAAGGGTTCGGGGCAGATACGCAGTATTTT
CASSQGFGADTQYF
>TRBJ1-4|TRBV25-1|NA|NA
TGTGCCAGCAGTGATGTCAGGATTAATGAAAAACTGTTTTTT
CASSDVRINEKLFF
>TRBJ2-5|TRBV7-2|NA|few
TGTGCCAGCAGCTCCCAAGAGACCCAGTACTTC
CASSSQETQYF
>TRBJ1-6|TRBV5-1|NA|few
TGCGCCAGCAGCTTGGTCCCGAGCGGGGGCCGTAATTCACCCCTCCACTTT
CASSLVPSGGRNSPLHF
>TRBJ1-4|TRBV20-1|NA|NA
TGCAGTGCTCCACGGGGGGGAAAACTGTTTTTT
CSAPRGGKLFF
>TRBJ2-5|TRBV7-2|NA|NA
TGTGCCAGCAGCTTAGTCGCGGGGTTGACGGAGACCCAGTACTTC
CASSLVAGLTETQYF
>TRBJ1-2|TRBV19|TRBD1|NA
TGTGCCAGTAGTATCGGGACAGCAAACTATGGCTACACCTTC
CASSIGTANYGYTF
>TRBJ2-1|TRBV30|TRBD1|NA
TGTGCCTGGAGCCATGGACAGGGGGCTGGTGAGCAGTTCTTC
CAWSHGQGAGEQFF
>TRBJ2-2|TRBV5-1|NA|NA
TGCGCCAGCAGCGGCAGGGAAAGTACCGGGGAGCTGTTTTTT
CASSGRESTGELFF
>TRBJ2-5|TRBV4-3|TRBD2|few
TGCGCCAGCAGCCAAGACCTCACACTAGCGGGGGGTCGAAAGGGGACCCAGTACTTC
CASSQDLTLAGGRKGTQYF
>TRBJ2-3|TRBV7-9|TRBD2|NA
TGTGCCAGCAGCTCAGGACTAGCGGGTCCTGGAGATACGCAGTATTTT
CASSSGLAGPGDTQYF
>TRBJ2-3|TRBV29-1|TRBD2|few
TGCAGCGTTGTACGGACTAGCGGGGGCACAGATACGCAGTATTTT
CSVVRTSGGTDTQYF